These T cell receptor beta chains were read from a single sample in a study of identifying expanded T cells in peripheral blood. The data were produced by immunoSEQ multiplex PCR, yet TCRdb's version contains in-frame clones alone and is incomplete. The sample lists about 58,000 clones, roughly 90% occurring once. The sample comprised blood. Receptors were obtained from a person aged 18 to 70 in good health. Both conserved end residues are part of each CDR3. Each record gives: CDR3 protein, CDR3 DNA, J gene, clone size, D gene, V gene. The D gene is left open where the match is weak. Clone size is shown for a subset of rows, as once, few, many or a class of expanded clone.

CASSLARGASSSYNEQFF | TGTGCCAGCAGCTTAGCGAGGGGGGCCTCGAGCTCCTACAATGAGCAGTTCTTC | TRBJ2-1 | - | - | TRBV7-8
CASSQRGLAGASEQYF | TGTGCCAGCAGCCAACGGGGACTAGCGGGAGCCAGCGAGCAGTACTTC | TRBJ2-7 | - | TRBD2 | TRBV14
CASSLIGYNEQFF | TGTGCCAGCAGCTTAATCGGTTACAATGAGCAGTTCTTC | TRBJ2-1 | - | - | TRBV7-3
CAWNVDGEAFF | TGTGCCTGGAACGTCGACGGAGAAGCTTTCTTT | TRBJ1-1 | - | - | TRBV30
CASSIGGAMNTEAFF | TGTGCCAGCAGCATCGGGGGGGCCATGAACACTGAAGCTTTCTTT | TRBJ1-1 | - | - | TRBV5-4
CASNHWPSYEQYF | TGTGCCAGCAACCATTGGCCAAGCTACGAGCAGTACTTC | TRBJ2-7 | once | - | TRBV5-6
CASSRQAGGSQPQHF | TGCGCCAGCAGCCGACAGGCGGGGGGGAGTCAGCCCCAGCATTTT | TRBJ1-5 | once | - | TRBV4-3
CVVSLRGANYGYTF | TGTGTCGTTAGTCTAAGGGGGGCTAACTATGGCTACACCTTC | TRBJ1-2 | - | - | TRBV6-5
CASSPTGGNYGYTF | TGTGCCAGCAGCCCGACAGGGGGGAACTATGGCTACACCTTC | TRBJ1-2 | - | TRBD1 | TRBV9
CASSLVRLASSYEQYF | TGTGCCAGCAGCTTAGTCAGGCTAGCGAGCTCCTACGAGCAGTACTTC | TRBJ2-7 | - | - | TRBV7-8
CASSPTVEAFF | TGTGCCAGCAGCCCGACAGTAGAAGCTTTCTTT | TRBJ1-1 | - | - | TRBV11-2
CASSQGSTPNQYGYTF | TGTGCCAGCAGCCAGGGGTCCACACCAAACCAATATGGCTACACCTTC | TRBJ1-2 | - | - | TRBV28
CSVYGLGNTEAFF | TGCAGCGTGTACGGACTGGGGAACACTGAAGCTTTCTTT | TRBJ1-1 | - | - | TRBV29-1
CASSLARSGIVSGEAFF | TGTGCCAGCAGCTTAGCCCGGTCAGGGATTGTTTCTGGTGAAGCTTTCTTT | TRBJ1-1 | - | - | TRBV7-2
CAISEGNTEAFF | TGTGCCATCTCTGAGGGGAACACTGAAGCTTTCTTT | TRBJ1-1 | once | - | TRBV10-3
CASSLAGTGRTEAFF | TGTGCCAGCAGCTTGGCCGGGACAGGGCGTACTGAAGCTTTCTTT | TRBJ1-1 | - | TRBD1 | TRBV5-4
CASSPFTGFTTGELFF | TGTGCCAGCAGCCCCTTCACAGGTTTCACCACCGGGGAGCTGTTTTTT | TRBJ2-2 | - | - | TRBV14
CATQGSRNQPQHF | TGTGCCACCCAGGGGAGCAGAAATCAGCCCCAGCATTTT | TRBJ1-5 | - | - | TRBV5-8
CASSSQSGTDTQYF | TGTGCCAGCAGCTCACAATCGGGCACAGATACGCAGTATTTT | TRBJ2-3 | - | - | TRBV7-2
CASSRDPEENIQYF | TGTGCCAGCAGCCGCGACCCGGAGGAAAACATTCAGTACTTC | TRBJ2-4 | - | - | TRBV7-2
CASSLAPGQGSYEQYF | TGTGCCAGCAGCTTAGCCCCGGGACAGGGGTCCTACGAGCAGTACTTC | TRBJ2-7 | - | TRBD1 | TRBV11-1
CAISPQGGELFF | TGTGCCATCAGCCCTCAGGGCGGGGAGCTGTTTTTT | TRBJ2-2 | - | - | TRBV10-3
CASSQDRQSSYEQYF | TGCGCCAGCAGCCAAGATCGGCAGAGCTCCTACGAGCAGTACTTC | TRBJ2-7 | - | - | TRBV4-3
CSVRGLTYNEQFF | TGCAGCGTCCGGGGACTAACATACAATGAGCAGTTCTTC | TRBJ2-1 | - | TRBD2 | TRBV29-1
CASSPGVRTEAFF | TGTGCCAGCTCGCCCGGAGTACGGACTGAAGCTTTCTTT | TRBJ1-1 | - | - | TRBV18
CASSPLAEQETQYF | TGTGCCAGCAGTCCGTTAGCGGAACAAGAGACCCAGTACTTC | TRBJ2-5 | - | - | TRBV27
CASSDSYYGYTF | TGTGCCAGCAGCGACAGTTACTATGGCTACACCTTC | TRBJ1-2 | - | - | TRBV6-5
CASTPGQGGNIQYF | TGTGCCAGTACCCCCGGACAGGGGGGAAACATTCAGTACTTC | TRBJ2-4 | - | TRBD1 | TRBV19
CSVETTWGLTWGNTEAFF | TGCAGCGTTGAAACTACCTGGGGGCTAACCTGGGGGAACACTGAAGCTTTCTTT | TRBJ1-1 | - | - | TRBV29-1
CASSTTQGGDYEQYF | TGTGCCAGCAGCACGACGCAGGGGGGGGACTACGAGCAGTACTTC | TRBJ2-7 | - | - | TRBV7-8
CASRGQGDPSDYTF | TGTGCCAGCAGGGGCCAAGGGGACCCTAGCGACTACACCTTC | TRBJ1-2 | - | - | TRBV28
CASSGDRGLEQYF | TGTGCCAGCAGTGGTGACAGGGGGCTAGAGCAGTACTTC | TRBJ2-7 | - | TRBD1 | TRBV2
CASRTPELYEQYF | TGTGCCAGCAGGACCCCCGAGCTCTACGAGCAGTACTTC | TRBJ2-7 | - | - | TRBV6-1
CASSVNNQETQYF | TGTGCCAGCAGTGTTAACAACCAAGAGACCCAGTACTTC | TRBJ2-5 | once | - | TRBV2
CASSSSGNTEAFF | TGTGCCAGTAGTTCGTCAGGGAACACTGAAGCTTTCTTT | TRBJ1-1 | - | - | TRBV19
CASSPTSSYGYTF | TGTGCCAGCAGCCCCACTTCCTCATATGGCTACACCTTC | TRBJ1-2 | - | - | TRBV7-8
CASSRGRGSYNEQFF | TGTGCCAGCAGCCGGGGGAGGGGCTCCTACAATGAGCAGTTCTTC | TRBJ2-1 | - | TRBD2 | TRBV14
CASSLAGALNEQFF | TGCGCCAGCAGCCTAGCGGGGGCCCTCAATGAGCAGTTCTTC | TRBJ2-1 | - | TRBD2 | TRBV4-3